The rows below give T cell receptor beta chains drawn from one sample of a study of blood T cell repertoires in COVID-19. Only in-frame clones appear in the TCRdb table, and some are missing; sequencing was by immunoSEQ multiplex PCR. The data contain some 48,000 clones, about nine tenths of them seen just once; the ten biggest clones take up about 5.1%. Sequencing was carried out using peripheral blood. The receptors derive from a man aged 65-85 years with acute or convalescent COVID-19. Both conserved end residues are part of each CDR3. The D gene is left open where the match is weak. Size values are once, few and many counts, or a class for expanded clones, and some rows have none.

>TRBJ2-3|TRBV5-1|.|TRBD2
CASSFGLADTDTQYF
TGCGCCAGCAGCTTCGGACTAGCGGACACAGATACGCAGTATTTT
>TRBJ1-5|TRBV28|.|TRBD1
CASSGGGTGYSNQPQHF
TGTGCCAGCAGTGGGGGCGGGACAGGGTATAGCAATCAGCCCCAGCATTTT
>TRBJ1-1|TRBV2|few|.
CASSEVAGLVTEAFF
TGTGCCAGCAGTGAAGTCGCAGGGCTTGTCACTGAAGCTTTCTTT
>TRBJ1-5|TRBV4-2|.|TRBD1
CASSHGGQGRNQPQHF
TGTGCCAGCAGCCACGGAGGACAGGGGAGAAATCAGCCCCAGCATTTT
>TRBJ2-5|TRBV3-1/TRBV3-2|.|.
CASSQVPGGRETQYF
TGTGCCAGCAGCCAAGTGCCGGGGGGCCGCGAGACCCAGTACTTC
>TRBJ1-5|TRBV2|.|.
CASSPPGPGNQPQHF
TGTGCCAGCAGTCCCCCGGGTCCTGGGAATCAGCCCCAGCATTTT
>TRBJ1-2|TRBV19|.|.
CASTLNGLVYGYTF
TGTGCCAGTACCCTAAATGGACTTGTCTATGGCTACACCTTC
>TRBJ1-2|TRBV7-2|.|.
CASSLIPTDGYTF
TGTGCCAGCAGCTTAATTCCGACAGACGGCTACACCTTC
>TRBJ2-2|TRBV7-9|.|TRBD1
CASSLRWTGVTGELFF
TGTGCCAGCAGCTTGCGCTGGACAGGGGTCACCGGGGAGCTGTTTTTT
>TRBJ1-2|TRBV6-5|.|TRBD1
CASDRGYGYGYTF
TGTGCCAGCGACAGGGGGTATGGCTATGGCTACACCTTC
>TRBJ2-5|TRBV18|.|.
CASSPDRTIHKTETQYF
TGTGCCAGCTCACCTGACAGGACAATACACAAAACGGAGACCCAGTACTTC
>TRBJ2-7|TRBV7-2|.|TRBD2
CASSLSSLAGVRHYEQYF
TGTGCCAGCAGCTTATCGTCCCTAGCGGGGGTAAGACACTACGAGCAGTACTTC
>TRBJ2-7|TRBV19|once|TRBD2
CASQNGGGAYEQYF
TGTGCCAGCCAAAACGGCGGGGGGGCCTACGAGCAGTACTTC
>TRBJ1-2|TRBV10-3|once|.
CAISESANYGYTF
TGTGCCATCAGTGAATCAGCGAACTATGGCTACACCTTC
>TRBJ1-6|TRBV4-1|.|.
CASSQVPTQGSPLHF
TGCGCCAGCAGCCAAGTCCCGACTCAGGGTTCACCCCTCCACTTT
>TRBJ1-5|TRBV12-3/TRBV12-4|few|TRBD1
CASKTGADQPQHF
TGTGCCAGCAAGACAGGGGCGGATCAGCCCCAGCATTTT
>TRBJ1-2|TRBV2|once|.
CASSESGDYGYTF
TGTGCCAGCAGTGAAAGCGGGGACTATGGCTACACCTTC
>TRBJ2-7|TRBV6-5|.|TRBD2
CASSGRTSSYEQYF
TGTGCCAGCAGCGGCCGGACTAGCTCCTACGAGCAGTACTTC
>TRBJ1-2|TRBV2|.|TRBD1
CASSPGTVLYGYTF
TGTGCCAGCAGTCCAGGGACAGTCCTCTATGGCTACACCTTC
>TRBJ1-2|TRBV5-1|.|.
CASSFLTVGDAGYTF
TGCGCCAGCAGCTTTTTGACGGTAGGAGATGCTGGCTACACCTTC
>TRBJ2-2|TRBV24-1|.|TRBD2
CATSDLAGGPGGELFF
TGTGCCACCAGTGATTTGGCGGGGGGGCCAGGCGGGGAGCTGTTTTTT
>TRBJ2-1|TRBV7-2|.|.
CASSLQGANEQFF
TGTGCCAGCAGCTTACAAGGGGCCAATGAGCAGTTCTTC
>TRBJ2-4|TRBV7-2|.|.
CASSLKSPGSIQYF
TGTGCCAGCAGCTTAAAGAGCCCCGGTTCCATTCAGTACTTC
>TRBJ1-1|TRBV6-2/TRBV6-3|.|.
CASSYGAGTQNTEAFF
TGTGCCAGCAGTTACGGGGCCGGGACACAGAACACTGAAGCTTTCTTT
>TRBJ1-2|TRBV5-5|.|.
CASSTDSRSYGYTF
TGTGCCAGCAGCACCGACAGTCGATCCTATGGCTACACCTTC
>TRBJ2-3|TRBV10-3|.|.
CAIGKGGGTDTQYF
TGTGCCATAGGGAAGGGGGGGGGCACAGATACGCAGTATTTT
>TRBJ1-6|TRBV27|few|.
CASSPTGNSPLHF
TGTGCCAGCAGTCCCACAGGGAATTCACCCCTCCACTTT
>TRBJ2-4|TRBV7-2|.|TRBD2
CASSLTLGGGTLAKNIQYF
TGTGCCAGCAGCTTGACGTTGGGGGGGGGTACCCTAGCCAAAAACATTCAGTACTTC